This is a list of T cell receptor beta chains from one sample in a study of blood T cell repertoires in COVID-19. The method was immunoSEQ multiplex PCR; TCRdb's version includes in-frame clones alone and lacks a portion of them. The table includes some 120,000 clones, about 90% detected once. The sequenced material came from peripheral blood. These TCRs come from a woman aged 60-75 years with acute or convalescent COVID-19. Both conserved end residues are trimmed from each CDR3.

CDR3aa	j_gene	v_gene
ASSLGQGGNQPQH	TRBJ1-5	TRBV13
ASKSIQQGAWDQPQH	TRBJ1-5	TRBV28
SVPTGGIGAGANVLT	TRBJ2-6	TRBV29-1
ASAGGQDTQY	TRBJ2-5	TRBV5-1
ASRRDSLNQPQH	TRBJ1-5	TRBV19
ASSESAATNEKLF	TRBJ1-4	TRBV10-2
ASSLARWDEQF	TRBJ2-1	TRBV7-8
ASSIGGGYEQY	TRBJ2-7	TRBV19
ASSVDGTSVYEQF	TRBJ2-1	TRBV9
ASSMSGDQPQH	TRBJ1-5	TRBV19
SVALGPMNTEAF	TRBJ1-1	TRBV29-1
ASSGRLAGGPDTQY	TRBJ2-3	TRBV6-6
ASKTGATDTQY	TRBJ2-3	TRBV19
ASSYGHQSGYGYT	TRBJ1-2	TRBV6-5
ASSLRGQNEKLF	TRBJ1-4	TRBV28
SVQGTGPPHLHGYT	TRBJ1-2	TRBV29-1
ASSSAGSGEQY	TRBJ2-7	TRBV14
ASSLTGGSKKLF	TRBJ1-4	TRBV2